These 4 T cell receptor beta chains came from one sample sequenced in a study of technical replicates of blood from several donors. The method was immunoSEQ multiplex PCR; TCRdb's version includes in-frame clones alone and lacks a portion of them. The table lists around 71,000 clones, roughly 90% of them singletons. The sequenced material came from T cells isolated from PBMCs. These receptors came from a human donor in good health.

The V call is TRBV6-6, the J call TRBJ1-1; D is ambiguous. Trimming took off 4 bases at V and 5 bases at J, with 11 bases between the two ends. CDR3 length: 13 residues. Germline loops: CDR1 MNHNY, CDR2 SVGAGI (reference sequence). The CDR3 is CASSSESLTEAFF. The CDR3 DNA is TGTGCCAGCAGTTCAGAATCTTTGACTGAAGCTTTCTTT.

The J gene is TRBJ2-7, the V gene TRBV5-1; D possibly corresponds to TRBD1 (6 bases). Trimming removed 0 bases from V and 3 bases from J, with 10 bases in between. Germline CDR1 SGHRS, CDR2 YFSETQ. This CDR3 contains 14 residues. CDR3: CASSLATGGYEQYF. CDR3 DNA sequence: TGCGCCAGCAGCTTGGCGACAGGAGGCTACGAGCAGTACTTC.

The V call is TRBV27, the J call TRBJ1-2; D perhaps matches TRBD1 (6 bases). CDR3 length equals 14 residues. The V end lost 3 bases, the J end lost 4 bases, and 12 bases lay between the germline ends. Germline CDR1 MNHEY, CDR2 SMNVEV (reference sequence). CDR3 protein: CASSFQGRGYGYTF. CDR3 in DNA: TGTGCCAGCAGTTTTCAGGGGCGAGGCTATGGCTACACCTTC.

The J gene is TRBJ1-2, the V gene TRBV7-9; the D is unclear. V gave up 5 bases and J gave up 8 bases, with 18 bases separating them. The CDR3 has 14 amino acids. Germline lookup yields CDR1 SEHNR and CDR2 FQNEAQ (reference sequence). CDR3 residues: CASSVDDGMRGYTF. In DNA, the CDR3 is TGTGCCAGCAGCGTAGACGACGGGATGAGGGGCTACACCTTC.